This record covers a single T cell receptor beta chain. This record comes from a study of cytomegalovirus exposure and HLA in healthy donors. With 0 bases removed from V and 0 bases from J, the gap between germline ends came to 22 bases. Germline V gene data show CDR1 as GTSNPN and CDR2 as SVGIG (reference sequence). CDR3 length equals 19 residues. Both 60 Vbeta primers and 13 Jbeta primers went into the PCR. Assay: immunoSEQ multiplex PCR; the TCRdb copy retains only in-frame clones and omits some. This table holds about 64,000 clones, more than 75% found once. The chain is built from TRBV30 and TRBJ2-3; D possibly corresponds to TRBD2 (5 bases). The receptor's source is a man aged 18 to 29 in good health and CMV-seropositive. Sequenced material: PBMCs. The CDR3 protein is CAWSVEVGRRTPSTDTQYF. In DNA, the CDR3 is TGTGCCTGGAGTGTGGAGGTTGGTCGGCGGACTCCTAGCACAGATACGCAGTATTTT.